The sequence of this TCR beta chain was determined in a study of cytotoxic CD8 clonotypes in ibrutinib-treated CLL. As for the study in general: Results showed some 25 partial and 2 complete responses; following median approximately 69 months, around 14 remained remitted, approximately 12 advanced. The samples contained hundreds of thousands of productive templates on average. They also contained an average of around 94,000 productive rearrangements.

The assay was immunoSEQ multiplex PCR, and TCRdb's table has in-frame clones only and misses some. The table shows about 140,000 clones, with about 84% occurring only once. The CDR3 is 13 amino acids. Germline assignment: CDR1 SEHNR and CDR2 FQNEAQ (reference sequence). V shed 5 bases and J shed 7 bases, with 15 bases lying between them. The chain combines TRBV7-9 with TRBJ2-7; D ambiguous. The specimen comprised PBMCs, sampled after 36 months of ibrutinib treatment. The receptor's source is a human donor with chronic lymphocytic leukemia. CDR3 sequence reads: CASSLTPSEEQYF. The CDR3 region has the DNA TGTGCCAGCAGCCTGACACCTTCGGAGGAGCAGTACTTC.